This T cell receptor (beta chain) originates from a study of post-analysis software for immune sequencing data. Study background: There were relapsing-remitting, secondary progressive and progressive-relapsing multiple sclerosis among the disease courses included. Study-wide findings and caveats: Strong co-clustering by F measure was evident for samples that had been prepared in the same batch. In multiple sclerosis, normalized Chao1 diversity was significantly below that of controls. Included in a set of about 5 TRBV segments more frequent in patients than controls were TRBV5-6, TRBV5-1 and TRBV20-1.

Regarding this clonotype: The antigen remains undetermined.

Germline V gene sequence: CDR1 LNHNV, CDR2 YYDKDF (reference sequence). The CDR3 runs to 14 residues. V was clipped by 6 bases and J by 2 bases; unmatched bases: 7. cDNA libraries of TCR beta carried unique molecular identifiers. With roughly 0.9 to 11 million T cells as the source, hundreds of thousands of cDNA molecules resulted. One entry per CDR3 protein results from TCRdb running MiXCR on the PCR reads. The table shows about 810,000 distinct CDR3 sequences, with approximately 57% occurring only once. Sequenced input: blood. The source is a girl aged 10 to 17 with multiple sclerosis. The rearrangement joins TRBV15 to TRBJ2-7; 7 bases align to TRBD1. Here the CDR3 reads CATSTGQSAYEQYF. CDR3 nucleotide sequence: TGTGCCACCAGTACGGGACAGAGCGCCTACGAGCAGTACTTC.